The source of this T cell receptor beta chain is a study of T-cell reconstitution after alpha-beta-depleted transplantation in children. Germline values: CDR1 MNHEY, CDR2 SMNVEV (reference sequence). This CDR3 is built from 15 residues. Losses at the gene ends were 3 bases for V and 6 bases for J; bases not matched to a gene: 6. Unique molecular identifiers were incorporated into the prepared TCRbeta library. TCRdb reprocessed the PCR reads with MiXCR, giving one entry per CDR3 protein. This table holds about 160,000 distinct CDR3 sequences, roughly 11% found once. Notes on the study in general: About two months after transplant, alpha-beta T cells reportedly came from several hundred expanded graft clones. Among T cells one year after transplant, newly produced cells accounted for most counts and diversity.

This clonotype has at least ten counts. Its cognate antigen is unknown. The sequence came from a boy between 2 and 10 years old with acute myeloid leukemia, due to receive a stem cell transplant. The gene calls are TRBV27 and TRBJ2-5; 11 bases match TRBD2. The sequenced sample was PBMCs, obtained before TCRalphabeta/CD19-depleted stem cell transplant. The CDR3 DNA reads as TGTGCCAGCAGTTTCGCTAGCGGGGGGCGTCAGACCCAGTACTTC. This encodes CASSFASGGRQTQYF.